The present entry profiles one T cell receptor (beta chain) with its context. The sample belongs to a study of T cell responses to AZD1222 COVID-19 vaccine. Measured with immunoSEQ multiplex PCR; TCRdb has only the in-frame clones, and not every one. Of 90,000 to 120,000 clones in the sample, about 86% were seen once. The CDR3 covers 13 residues. This chain links TRBV21-1 with TRBJ1-2; the table's TRBD1 call for D was not verified on the DNA. TRBV21-1 corresponds to a pseudogene. Specimen: peripheral blood, collected on day 0 of AZD1222 vaccination. The receptor was derived from an adult in good health. The CDR3 DNA is TGTGCCAGCGGGACAGGGGGTAGGGATGGCTACACCTTC. It codes for CASGTGGRDGYTF.